The source of this T cell receptor beta chain is a study (dated by TCRdb to the mid-2010s). Comments on this clonotype: Its target antigen remains unknown. No base quality values were provided; no much bigger clone lies one nucleotide off.

The receptor library was made with RT-PCR. The listed sequencing device is Illumina MiSeq. TCRdb reworked the public reads: Q25 trimming with fastp, MiXCR clone assembly, productive beta chains retained. CDR3 protein duplicates are merged, each entry listing the most common genes and DNA. This sample comprises fewer than 800,000 distinct CDR3 sequences, approximately 15% of them detected only once. The ten biggest clones cover just over 3.5% of the sample. The material sequenced was memory CD4+ T cells from blood. The receptor's source is a female donor in good health, serving as a healthy control.

The nucleotide sequence is given as TGCAGTGCTAGAGATATCGGGGCGGGAAGCTCTGGGGCCAACGTCCTGACTTTC. Translated, this gives CSARDIGAGSSGANVLTF. The chain couples TRBV20-1 to TRBJ2-6, and perhaps TRBD2 as D gene, on 6 matching bases. For CDR1 and CDR2, the germline V gene (reference sequence) lists DFQATT and SNEGSKA. The V and J ends are trimmed by 0 bases and 0 bases, leaving 15 bases between them. Reading from cysteine to phenylalanine, the CDR3 counts 18 amino acids. Just the 54-base CDR3 DNA is kept, in frame starting at base 1.